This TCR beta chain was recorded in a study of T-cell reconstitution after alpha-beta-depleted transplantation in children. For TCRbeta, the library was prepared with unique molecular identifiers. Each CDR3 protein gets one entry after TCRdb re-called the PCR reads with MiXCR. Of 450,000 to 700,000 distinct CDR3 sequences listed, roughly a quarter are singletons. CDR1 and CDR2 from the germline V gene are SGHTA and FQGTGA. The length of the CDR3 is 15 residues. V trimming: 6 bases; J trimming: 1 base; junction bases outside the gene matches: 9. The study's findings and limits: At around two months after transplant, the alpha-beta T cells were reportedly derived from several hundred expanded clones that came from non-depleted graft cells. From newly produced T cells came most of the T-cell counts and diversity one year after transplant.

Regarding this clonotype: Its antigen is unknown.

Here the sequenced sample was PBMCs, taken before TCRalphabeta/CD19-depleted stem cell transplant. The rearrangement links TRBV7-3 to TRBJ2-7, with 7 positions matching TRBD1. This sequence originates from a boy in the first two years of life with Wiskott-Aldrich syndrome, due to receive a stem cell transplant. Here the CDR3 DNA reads TGTGCCAGCAGACTAAGCCGGGACAGTTCCTACGAGCAGTACTTC. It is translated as CASRLSRDSSYEQYF.